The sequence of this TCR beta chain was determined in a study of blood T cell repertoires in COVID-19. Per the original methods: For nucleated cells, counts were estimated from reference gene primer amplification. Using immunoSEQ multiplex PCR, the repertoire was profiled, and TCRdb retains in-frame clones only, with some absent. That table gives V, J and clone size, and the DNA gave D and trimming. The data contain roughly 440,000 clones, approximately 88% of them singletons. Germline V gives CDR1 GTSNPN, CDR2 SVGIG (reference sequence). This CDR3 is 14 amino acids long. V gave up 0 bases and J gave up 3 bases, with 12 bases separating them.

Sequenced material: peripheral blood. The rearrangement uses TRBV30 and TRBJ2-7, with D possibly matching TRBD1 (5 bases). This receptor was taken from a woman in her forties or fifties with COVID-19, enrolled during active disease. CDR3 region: CAWSVQDALYEQYF. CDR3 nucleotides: TGTGCCTGGAGTGTACAGGACGCCCTCTACGAGCAGTACTTC. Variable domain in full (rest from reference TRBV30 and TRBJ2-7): SQTIHQWPATLVQPVGSPLSLECTVEGTSNPNLYWYRQAAGRGLQLLFYSVGIGQISSEVPQNLSASRPQDRQFILSSKKLLLSDSGFYLCAWSVQDALYEQYFGPGTRLTVT.